This TCR beta chain is drawn from a study of T cell responses to AZD1222 COVID-19 vaccine. The study, taken as a whole, reports: There were mostly white British donors and more females than males, and clonal diversity was possibly underestimated. Unmutated variant regions are reportedly the target of nearly half of TCRs that are spike-specific. Regions 160-218 and 743-854 held dominance among vaccine-associated CD4 TCRs, which spanned spike.

Germline CDR1 and CDR2: MNHEY and SMNVEV (reference sequence). The CDR3 loop spans 16 amino acids. With 2 bases clipped from V and 4 bases from J, the junction kept 7 bases outside the gene matches. In regard to this clone: Its specificity is unknown.

Sequenced by immunoSEQ multiplex PCR; TCRdb stores in-frame clones only, minus some. Of 100,000 to 120,000 clones in the sample, about 94% are singletons; the top ten hold around 2.8%. This TCR was sampled from an adult who received the AZD1222 COVID-19 vaccine. This rearrangement joins TRBV27 to TRBJ2-1; 8 positions agree with TRBD2. The sequenced sample was peripheral blood, obtained 28 days after the second AZD1222 dose. CDR3 sequence: CASSLEAGVFYNEQFF. CDR3 DNA sequence: TGTGCCAGCAGTTTAGAAGCGGGAGTTTTTTACAATGAGCAGTTCTTC.